The clone carrying this T cell receptor beta chain has a handful of counts. Its antigen is unknown. This sample was taken from a study of PD-1 blockade in classical Hodgkin lymphoma. Study-level findings and limits: Reasons behind the repertoire differences stay unclear, perhaps disease activity or earlier therapy.

As for time point: cycle 4 day 1 (C4D1), after less than 7 weeks of nivolumab. Relapses following autologous stem cell transplantation were seen in all patients, with brentuximab vedotin exposure varying. CD8+ T cells were isolated from thawed PBMCs by magnetic negative selection. Progressive disease, partial response or complete response was each patient's best response. The CDR3 runs to 14 residues. CDR1 SNHLY and CDR2 FYNNEI come from the germline V gene. The ends lost 6 bases at V and 5 bases at J; junction bases unmatched: 7. Method: immunoSEQ multiplex PCR; TCRdb's copy keeps in-frame clones and lacks some. This table has roughly 2,300 clones, over 60% appearing once.

The J gene is TRBJ1-5, the V gene TRBV2, with 7 bases aligning to TRBD1. The receptor's source is a human donor with classical Hodgkin lymphoma. The sample here was CD8+ T cells from blood, taken before the fourth cycle of nivolumab. CDR3 sequence: CASRRGQSDQPQHF. The CDR3 DNA reads as TGTGCCAGCAGACGGGGACAGTCGGATCAGCCCCAGCATTTT.